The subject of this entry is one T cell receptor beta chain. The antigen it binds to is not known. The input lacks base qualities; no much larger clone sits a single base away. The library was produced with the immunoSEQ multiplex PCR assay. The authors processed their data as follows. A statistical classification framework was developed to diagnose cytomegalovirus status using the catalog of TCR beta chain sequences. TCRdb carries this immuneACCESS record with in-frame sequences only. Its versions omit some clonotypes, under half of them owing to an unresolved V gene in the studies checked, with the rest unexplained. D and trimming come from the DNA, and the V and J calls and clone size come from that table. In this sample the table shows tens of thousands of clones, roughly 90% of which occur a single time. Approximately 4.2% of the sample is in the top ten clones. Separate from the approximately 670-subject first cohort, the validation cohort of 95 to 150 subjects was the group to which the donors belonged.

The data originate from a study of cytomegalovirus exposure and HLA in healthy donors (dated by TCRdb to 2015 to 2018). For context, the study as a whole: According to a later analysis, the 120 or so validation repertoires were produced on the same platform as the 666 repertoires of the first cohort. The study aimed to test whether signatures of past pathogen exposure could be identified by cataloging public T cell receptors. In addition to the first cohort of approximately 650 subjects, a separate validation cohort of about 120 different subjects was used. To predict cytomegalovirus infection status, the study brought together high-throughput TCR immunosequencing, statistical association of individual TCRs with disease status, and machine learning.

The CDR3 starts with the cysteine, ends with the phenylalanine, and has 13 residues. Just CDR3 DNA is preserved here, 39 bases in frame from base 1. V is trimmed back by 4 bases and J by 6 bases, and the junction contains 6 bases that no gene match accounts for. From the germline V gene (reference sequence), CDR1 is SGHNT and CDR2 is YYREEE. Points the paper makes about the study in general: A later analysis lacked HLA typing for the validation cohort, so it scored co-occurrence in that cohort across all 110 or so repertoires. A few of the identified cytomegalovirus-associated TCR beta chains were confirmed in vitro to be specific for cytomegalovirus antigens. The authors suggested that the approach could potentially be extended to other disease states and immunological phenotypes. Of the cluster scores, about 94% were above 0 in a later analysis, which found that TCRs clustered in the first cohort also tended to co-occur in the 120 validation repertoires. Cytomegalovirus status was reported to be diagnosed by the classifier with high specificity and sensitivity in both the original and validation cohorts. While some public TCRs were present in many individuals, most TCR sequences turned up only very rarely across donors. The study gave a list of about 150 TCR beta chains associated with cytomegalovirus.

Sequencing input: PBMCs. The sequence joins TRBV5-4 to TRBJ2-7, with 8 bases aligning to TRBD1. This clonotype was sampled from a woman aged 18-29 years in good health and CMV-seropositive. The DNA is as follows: TGTGCCAGCAGCCCGGACAGGGCTGGCGAGCAGTACTTC. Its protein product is CASSPDRAGEQYF.